This T cell receptor beta chain was sequenced during a study of cytomegalovirus exposure and HLA in healthy donors. Overall study results and limits: The study found most TCR sequences rare, yet found some public TCRs in many donors. Researchers counted around 180 TCR beta chains as cytomegalovirus-associated.

The method was immunoSEQ multiplex PCR; TCRdb's version includes in-frame clones alone and lacks a portion of them. Of 200,000 to 250,000 clones listed, just under 90% are singletons. CDR1 is LGHNA and CDR2 is YSLEER in the germline V gene. V dropped 0 bases and J dropped 9; count of bases not matched to a gene: 7. The CDR3 is 15 residues long. Details on this clone: Its antigen remains unknown.

This TCR was recovered from a man between 18 and 35 years old in good health and CMV-seronegative. This chain connects TRBV4-3 to TRBJ2-1; TRBD2 agrees at 8 bases. The sample was PBMCs. The DNA of the CDR3 is TGCGCCAGCAGCCAAGAGTCGGGGGGGCCGGGTGAGCAGTTCTTC. Translating it yields CASSQESGGPGEQFF.